This T cell receptor (beta chain) was identified in a study of T-cell memory formation after mild COVID-19. TCRdb used MiXCR to reprocess the 5' RACE reads, holding one entry per CDR3 protein. Of around 310,000 distinct CDR3 sequences in the sample, 20% to 25% are singletons; the top ten hold roughly a fifth. This TCR was recovered from a young man who had mild COVID-19 (a few samples of this study predate the infection). Cell type and time point are not known. Sequenced sample: PBMCs or a T cell subset sorted from them (not recorded which).

The CDR3 reads CASSLTWGRDTEAFF. The CDR3 nucleotides read TGTGCCAGCTCACTTACTTGGGGACGTGACACTGAAGCTTTCTTT. The chain has TRBV18 and TRBJ1-1; D perhaps matches TRBD1 (5 bases). This CDR3 comprises 15 residues. Trimming stripped 4 bases from V and 3 bases from J, with 15 bases between. The germline CDR1 and CDR2 sequences are KGHSH and LQKENI. The full variable domain, rest sourced from reference TRBV18 and TRBJ1-1, is NAGVMQNPRHLVRRRGQEARLRCSPMKGHSHVYWYRQLPEEGLKFMVYLQKENIIDESGMPKERFSAEFPKEGPSILRIQQVVRGDSAAYFCASSLTWGRDTEAFFGQGTRLTVV.